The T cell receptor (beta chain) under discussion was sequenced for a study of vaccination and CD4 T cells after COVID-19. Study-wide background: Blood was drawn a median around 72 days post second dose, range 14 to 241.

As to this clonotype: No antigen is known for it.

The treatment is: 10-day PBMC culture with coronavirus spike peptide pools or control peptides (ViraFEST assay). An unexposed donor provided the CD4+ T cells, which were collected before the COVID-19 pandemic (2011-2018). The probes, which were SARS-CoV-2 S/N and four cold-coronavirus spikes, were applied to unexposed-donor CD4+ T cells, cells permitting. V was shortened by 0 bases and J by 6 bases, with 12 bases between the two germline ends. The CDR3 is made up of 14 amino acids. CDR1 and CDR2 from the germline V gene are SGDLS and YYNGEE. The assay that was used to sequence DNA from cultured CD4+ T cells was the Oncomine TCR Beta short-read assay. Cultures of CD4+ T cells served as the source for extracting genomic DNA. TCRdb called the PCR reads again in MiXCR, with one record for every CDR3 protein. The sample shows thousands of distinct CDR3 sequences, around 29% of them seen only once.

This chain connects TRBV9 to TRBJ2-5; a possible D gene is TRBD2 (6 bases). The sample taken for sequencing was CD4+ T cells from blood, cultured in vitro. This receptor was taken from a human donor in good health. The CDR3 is CASSVDEGLQTQYF. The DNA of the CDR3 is TGTGCCAGCAGCGTAGATGAGGGACTCCAGACCCAGTACTTC.